The 3 T cell receptor beta chains below come from one sample, sequenced in a study of T cell responses to AZD1222 COVID-19 vaccine. Method: immunoSEQ multiplex PCR; TCRdb's copy keeps in-frame clones and lacks some. The table includes more than 30,000 clones, 70% to 90% detected once. The sequencing used peripheral blood, collected 28 days after the second AZD1222 dose. Every receptor here comes from an adult who received the AZD1222 COVID-19 vaccine.

CDR3 sequence (DNA): TGCAGTGCTCCTCGGAGCACTGAAGCTTTCTTT. Translation gives CSAPRSTEAFF. This rearrangement joins TRBV20-1 to TRBJ1-1, with D hard to call. Trimming removed 5 bases from V and 4 bases from J, with 8 bases in between. CDR3 size: 11 residues. Germline CDR1 and CDR2: DFQATT and SNEGSKA (reference sequence).

V usage is TRBV5-8 and J usage is TRBJ2-3, with D maybe TRBD2 (5 bases). Germline V gives CDR1 SGHTS, CDR2 YDEGEE. The V end was cut by 4 bases, the J end by 2 bases, with 5 bases between. The CDR3 runs to 12 residues. The CDR3 loop is CASSDYTDTQYF. CDR3 sequence (DNA): TGTGCCAGCAGCGACTACACAGATACGCAGTATTTT.

The gene calls are TRBV11-2 and TRBJ2-1; D tentatively reads TRBD1 or TRBD2 (6 bases each). Germline lookup yields CDR1 SGHAT and CDR2 FQNNGV. Trimming cost V 5 bases and J 5 bases, with 19 bases left between them. The CDR3 is made up of 16 amino acids. DNA of the CDR3: TGTGCCAGCAGCCCGAGGTGGGGGGCGCTGGACAATGAGCAGTTCTTC. Residues: CASSPRWGALDNEQFF.